One T cell receptor beta chain is described in this entry. The V gene end was trimmed by 0 bases and the J gene end by 2 bases; junction bases not matched to a gene: 11. Germline V gives CDR1 MNHEY, CDR2 SVGAGI. The CDR3 runs 18 residues. In the original analysis: TCR counts had a median of approximately 87,000 per sample and spanned 23,224 to 690,600. MiXCR, run by TCRdb on the RACE reads, gives a single entry per CDR3 protein. The V and J calls were determined by TCRdb, not by the authors. The table has about 340,000 distinct CDR3 sequences, roughly 6.9% seen once. As to time point: patch test 1, 2 weeks after DPC sensitization. The treatment denotes: therapeutic diphenylcyclopropenone sensitization with weekly scalp DPC. Blood was drawn before each patch test was applied. The data stem from a study of human T cells and chemical hapten exposure. As for the study in general: Patients, largely female, had alopecia areata, totalis or universalis.

The V call is TRBV6-5, the J call TRBJ2-3; 7 bases are shared with TRBD2. The sequencing used whole blood, collected in connection with sensitization to the hapten diphenylcyclopropenone (DPC). The sequence was obtained from a woman aged 18-35 years with alopecia areata. Some clones in this sample may be carry-over from other donors' samples. In nucleotides, the CDR3 is TGTGCCAGCAGTTACTCGCTAGCGGCAAAACTTATCACAGATACGCAGTATTTT. This encodes CASSYSLAAKLITDTQYF.